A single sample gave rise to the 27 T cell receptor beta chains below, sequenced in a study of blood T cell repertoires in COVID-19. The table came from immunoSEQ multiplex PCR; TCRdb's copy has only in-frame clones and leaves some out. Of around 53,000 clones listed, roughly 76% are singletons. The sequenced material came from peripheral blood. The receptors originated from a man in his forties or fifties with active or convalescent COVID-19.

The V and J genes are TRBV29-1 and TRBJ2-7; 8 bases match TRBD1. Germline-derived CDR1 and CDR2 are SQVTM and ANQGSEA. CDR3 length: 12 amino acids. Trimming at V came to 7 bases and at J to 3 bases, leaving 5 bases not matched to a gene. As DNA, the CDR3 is TGCAGCGCCCGACAGGGGAGCTACGAGCAGTACTTC. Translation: CSARQGSYEQYF.

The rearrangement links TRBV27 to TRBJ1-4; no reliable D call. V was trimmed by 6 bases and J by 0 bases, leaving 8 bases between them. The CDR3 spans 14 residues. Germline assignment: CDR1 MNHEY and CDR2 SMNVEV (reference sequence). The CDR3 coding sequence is TGTGCCAGCAGCCTCATAGCAACTAATGAAAAACTGTTTTTT. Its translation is CASSLIATNEKLFF.

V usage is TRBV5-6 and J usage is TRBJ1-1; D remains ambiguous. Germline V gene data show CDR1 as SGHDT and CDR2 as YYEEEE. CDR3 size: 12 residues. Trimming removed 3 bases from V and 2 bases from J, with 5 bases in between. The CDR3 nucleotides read TGTGCCAGCAGCTGGAGCAACACTGAAGCTTTCTTT. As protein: CASSWSNTEAFF.

For the CDR3, the DNA is TGTGCCAGCAGCTCTCGGGGAGAAGAAAACACCATATATTTT. Its translation: CASSSRGEENTIYF. V and J are TRBV7-9 and TRBJ1-3; D gene uncertain. This CDR3 comprises 14 residues. Germline CDR1 and CDR2: SEHNR and FQNEAQ (reference sequence). Trimming removed 4 bases from V and 6 bases from J, with 13 bases in between. Looking up the rest from reference TRBV7-9 and TRBJ1-3 gives the full variable domain: DTGVSQNPRHKITKRGQNVTFRCDPISEHNRLYWYRQTLGQGPEFLTYFQNEAQLEKSRLLSDRFSAERPKGSFSTLEIQRTEQGDSAMYLCASSSRGEENTIYFGEGSWLTVV.

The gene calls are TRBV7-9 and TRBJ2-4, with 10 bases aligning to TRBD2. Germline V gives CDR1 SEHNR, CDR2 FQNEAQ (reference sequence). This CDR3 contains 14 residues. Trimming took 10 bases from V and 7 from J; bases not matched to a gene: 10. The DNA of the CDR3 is TGTGCCACGGGGACTAGCGCGCAGCTGAACATTCAGTACTTC. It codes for CATGTSAQLNIQYF.

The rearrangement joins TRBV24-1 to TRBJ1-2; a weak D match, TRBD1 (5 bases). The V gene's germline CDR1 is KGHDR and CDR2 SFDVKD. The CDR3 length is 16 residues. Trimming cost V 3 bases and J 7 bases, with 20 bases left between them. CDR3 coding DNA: TGTGCCACCAGTGATGACGATGGAGGGGAGACGTTTGGCTACACCTTC. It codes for CATSDDDGGETFGYTF.

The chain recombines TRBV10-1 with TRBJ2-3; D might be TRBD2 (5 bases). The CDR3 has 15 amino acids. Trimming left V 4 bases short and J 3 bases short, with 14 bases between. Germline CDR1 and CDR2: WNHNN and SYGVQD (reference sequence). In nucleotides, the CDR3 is TGCGCCAGCAGTGCGATCGGGGTCGGAACAGATACGCAGTATTTT. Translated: CASSAIGVGTDTQYF.

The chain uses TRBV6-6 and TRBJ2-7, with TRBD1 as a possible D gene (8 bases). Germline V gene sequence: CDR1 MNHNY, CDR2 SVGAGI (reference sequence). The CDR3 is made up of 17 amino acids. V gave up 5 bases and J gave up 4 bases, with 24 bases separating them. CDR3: CASSPLQGEGRDYEQYF. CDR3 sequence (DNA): TGTGCCAGCAGTCCACTACAGGGGGAAGGGAGGGATTACGAGCAGTACTTC.

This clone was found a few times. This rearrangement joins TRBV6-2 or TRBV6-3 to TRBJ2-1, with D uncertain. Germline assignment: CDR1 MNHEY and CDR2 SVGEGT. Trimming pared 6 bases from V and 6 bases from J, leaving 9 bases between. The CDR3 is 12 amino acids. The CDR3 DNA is TGTGCCAGCAGCATAGGAGTCAATGAGCAGTTCTTC. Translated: CASSIGVNEQFF.

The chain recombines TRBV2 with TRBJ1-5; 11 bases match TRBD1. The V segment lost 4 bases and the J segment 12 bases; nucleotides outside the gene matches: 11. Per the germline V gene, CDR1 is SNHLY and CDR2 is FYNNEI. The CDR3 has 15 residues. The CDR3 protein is CASSGLGTGGPVQHF. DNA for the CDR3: TGTGCCAGCAGTGGGTTGGGGACAGGGGGACCAGTCCAGCATTTT.

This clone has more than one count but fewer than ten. The CDR3 DNA is TGTGCCAGCAGTCCGTACCTAAGCGAGCAGTACTTC. Amino acid sequence: CASSPYLSEQYF. J is TRBJ2-7 and V is TRBV2; D call uncertain. Trimming took 5 bases from V and 6 from J, leaving 11 bases between them. The germline V gene has CDR1 SNHLY and CDR2 FYNNEI. The CDR3 runs to 12 residues.

The CDR3 DNA reads as TGCGCCAGCAGCTCGACAGGGATTGGCCCGGATGAGCAGTTCTTC. Translating it yields CASSSTGIGPDEQFF. The chain joins TRBV5-1 to TRBJ2-1; 7 bases map to TRBD1. Losses at the gene ends were 3 bases for V and 8 bases for J; bases not matched to a gene: 11. In germline, CDR1 is SGHRS, CDR2 YFSETQ. The CDR3 is 15 residues long.

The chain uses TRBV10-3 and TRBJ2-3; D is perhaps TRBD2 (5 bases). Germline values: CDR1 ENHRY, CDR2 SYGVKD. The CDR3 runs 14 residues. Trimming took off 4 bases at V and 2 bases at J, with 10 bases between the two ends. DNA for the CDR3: TGTGCCATCAGTGGGAGCGGAAACACAGATACGCAGTATTTT. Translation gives CAISGSGNTDTQYF.

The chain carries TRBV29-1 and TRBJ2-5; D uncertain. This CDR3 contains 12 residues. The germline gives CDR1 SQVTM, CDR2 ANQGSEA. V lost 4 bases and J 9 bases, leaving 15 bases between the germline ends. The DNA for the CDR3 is TGCAGCGTTGTGGCCGCTAGGAAGGCCCAGTACTTC. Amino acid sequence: CSVVAARKAQYF.

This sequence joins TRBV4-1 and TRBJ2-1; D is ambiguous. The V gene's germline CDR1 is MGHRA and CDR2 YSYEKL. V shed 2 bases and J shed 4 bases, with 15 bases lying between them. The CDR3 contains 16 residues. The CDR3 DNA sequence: TGCGCCAGCAGCCAACTATACACCTCCGGGTACAATGAGCAGTTCTTC. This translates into CASSQLYTSGYNEQFF.

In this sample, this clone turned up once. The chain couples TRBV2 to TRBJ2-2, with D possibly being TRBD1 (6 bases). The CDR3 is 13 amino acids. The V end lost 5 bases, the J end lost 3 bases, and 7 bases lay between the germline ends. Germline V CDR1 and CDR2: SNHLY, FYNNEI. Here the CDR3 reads CASSTGYTGELFF. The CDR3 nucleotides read TGTGCCAGCAGTACAGGGTACACCGGGGAGCTGTTTTTT. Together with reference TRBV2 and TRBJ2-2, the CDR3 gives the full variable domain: EPEVTQTPSHQVTQMGQEVILRCVPISNHLYFYWYRQILGQKVEFLVSFYNNEISEKSEIFDDQFSVERPDGSNFTLKIRSTKLEDSAMYFCASSTGYTGELFFGEGSRLTVL.

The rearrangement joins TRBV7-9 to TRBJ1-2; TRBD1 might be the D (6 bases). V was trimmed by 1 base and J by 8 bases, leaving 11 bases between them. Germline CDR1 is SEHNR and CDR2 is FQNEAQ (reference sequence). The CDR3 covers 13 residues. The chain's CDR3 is CASSLESGTGYTF. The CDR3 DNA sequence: TGTGCCAGCAGCTTAGAATCCGGGACAGGCTACACCTTC.

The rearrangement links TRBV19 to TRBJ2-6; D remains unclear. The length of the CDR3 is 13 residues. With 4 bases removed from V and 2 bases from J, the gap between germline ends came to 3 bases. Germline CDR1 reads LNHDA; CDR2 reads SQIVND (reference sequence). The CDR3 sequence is CASSTTGANVLTF. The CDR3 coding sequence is TGTGCCAGTAGTACAACTGGGGCCAACGTCCTGACTTTC.

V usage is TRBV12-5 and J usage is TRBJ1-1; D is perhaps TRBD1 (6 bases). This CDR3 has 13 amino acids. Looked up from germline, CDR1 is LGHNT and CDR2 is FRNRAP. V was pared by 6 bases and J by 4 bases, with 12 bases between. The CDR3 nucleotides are TGTGCTAGTGGGTTGCAGGGGATCACTGAAGCTTTCTTT. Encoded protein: CASGLQGITEAFF.

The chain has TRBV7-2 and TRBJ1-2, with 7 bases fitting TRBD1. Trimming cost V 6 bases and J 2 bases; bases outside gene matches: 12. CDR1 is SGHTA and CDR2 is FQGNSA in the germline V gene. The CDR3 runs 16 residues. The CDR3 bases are TGTGCCAGCAGATTTAGGGGTGGGACAGAAAACTATGGCTACACCTTC. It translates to CASRFRGGTENYGYTF.

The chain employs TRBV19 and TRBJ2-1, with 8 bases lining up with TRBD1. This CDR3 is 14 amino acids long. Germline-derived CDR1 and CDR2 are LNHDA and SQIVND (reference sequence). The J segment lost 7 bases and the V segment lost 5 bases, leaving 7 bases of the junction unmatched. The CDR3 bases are TGTGCCAGTAGTTGGCAGGGGGCTATTAATGAGCAGTTCTTC. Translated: CASSWQGAINEQFF.

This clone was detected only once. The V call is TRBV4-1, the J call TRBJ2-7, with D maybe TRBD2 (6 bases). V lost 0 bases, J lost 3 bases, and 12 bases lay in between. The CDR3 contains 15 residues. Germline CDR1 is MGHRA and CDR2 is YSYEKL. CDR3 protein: CASSQDPQGGYEQYF. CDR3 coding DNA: TGCGCCAGCAGCCAAGATCCGCAGGGAGGCTACGAGCAGTACTTC.

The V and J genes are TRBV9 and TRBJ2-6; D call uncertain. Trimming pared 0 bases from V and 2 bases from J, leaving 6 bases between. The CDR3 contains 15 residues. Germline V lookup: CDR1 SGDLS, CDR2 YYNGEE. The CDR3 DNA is TGTGCCAGCAGCGTAGGGCACACTGGGGCCAACGTCCTGACTTTC. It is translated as CASSVGHTGANVLTF. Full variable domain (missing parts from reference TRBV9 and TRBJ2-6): DSGVTQTPKHLITATGQRVTLRCSPRSGDLSVYWYQQSLDQGLQFLIQYYNGEERAKGNILERFSAQQFPDLHSELNLSSLELGDSALYFCASSVGHTGANVLTFGAGSRLTVL.

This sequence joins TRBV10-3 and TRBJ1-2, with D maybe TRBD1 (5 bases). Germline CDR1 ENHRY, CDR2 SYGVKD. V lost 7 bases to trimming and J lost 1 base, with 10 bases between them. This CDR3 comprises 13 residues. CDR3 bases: TGTGCCATCACTCTAGACAGTAACTATGGCTACACCTTC. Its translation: CAITLDSNYGYTF.

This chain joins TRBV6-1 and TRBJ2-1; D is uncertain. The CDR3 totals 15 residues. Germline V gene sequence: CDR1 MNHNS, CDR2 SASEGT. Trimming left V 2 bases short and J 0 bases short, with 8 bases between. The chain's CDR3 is CASSEMLGSYNEQFF. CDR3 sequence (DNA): TGTGCCAGCAGTGAAATGCTAGGCTCCTACAATGAGCAGTTCTTC.

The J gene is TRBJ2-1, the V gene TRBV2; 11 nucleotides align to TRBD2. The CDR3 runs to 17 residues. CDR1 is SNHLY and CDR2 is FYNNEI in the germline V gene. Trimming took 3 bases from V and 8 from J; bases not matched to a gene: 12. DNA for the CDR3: TGTGCCAGCAGTGATAGCGGGAGGGCCTTCGGGATCGATGAGCAGTTCTTC. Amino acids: CASSDSGRAFGIDEQFF.

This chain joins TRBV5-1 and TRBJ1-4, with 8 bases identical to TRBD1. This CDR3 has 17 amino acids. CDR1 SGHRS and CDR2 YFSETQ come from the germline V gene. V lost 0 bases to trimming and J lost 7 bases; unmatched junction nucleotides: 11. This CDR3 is CASSLGFSAQGVEKLFF. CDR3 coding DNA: TGCGCCAGCAGCTTGGGCTTTTCGGCACAGGGGGTTGAAAAACTGTTTTTT.